This T cell receptor beta chain was identified during a study of T cells in women clearing cervical HPV infection. As for the study in general: Women with histologically confirmed HPV16-related CIN3 or worse, 2 with invasive cancer, served as cases. Only a few women had HLA typing results available. Study findings and constraints: TRBV6-7 abundance was lower in cases than controls (about 0.099% versus 0.16%).

As concerns this clone: Its specificity is not known. With the read ending 3 residues before the CDR3 end, the germline J gene is used to fill in that end.

Only in-frame clones appear in the TCRdb table, and some are missing; sequencing was by immunoSEQ multiplex PCR. This sample lists over 35,000 clones; its ten largest clones have roughly a third. Each participant carried one incident cervical HPV16 infection only. This CDR3 spans 13 amino acids. The V and J ends lost 5 bases and 3 bases respectively, with 8 bases between them. Per the germline V gene, CDR1 is SNHLY and CDR2 is FYNNEI. This TCR derives from a woman aged 18 to 75 with a cervical HPV16 infection that either progressed to CIN3+ or cleared (not recorded which). This chain links TRBV2 with TRBJ2-1, with D possibly matching TRBD2 (5 bases). Sequencing input: blood buffy coat. CDR3 in amino acids: CASSSGVYNEQFF. The covered CDR3 bases are TGTGCCAGCAGTAGCGGAGTCTACAATGAG.